This T cell receptor beta chain is drawn from a study of Ad26.COV2.S vaccination and SARS-CoV-2 variants. Study-wide points: Vaccine recipients surpassed placebo recipients in spike-specific TCR breadth. Once vaccination had occurred, spike-specific CD8+ and CD4+ T cell responses reportedly showed substantial breadth. The TCR breadth and depth analyses may have understated or missed part of the total T cell responses.

As regards this clone: Its target is not known.

Per germline, CDR1 SGHTA and CDR2 FQGTGA. Trimming shortened V by 2 bases and J by 0 bases, and 7 bases separated the two germline ends. The length of the CDR3 is 14 residues. Treatment described: about 20 received Ad26.COV2.S at low or high dose, single or two shots; about five received placebo; per-sample allocation not given. The investigators took samples on day 63 after the first vaccine or placebo injection. Profiling relied on immunoSEQ multiplex PCR, and the TCRdb table lists in-frame clones only, not all of them. The data show roughly 320,000 clones, around 81% seen once. Material: peripheral blood, obtained in a trial of Ad26.COV2.S vaccine versus placebo. The source is a person aged 18 to 59 who received the Ad26.COV2.S COVID-19 vaccine or a placebo. The chain combines TRBV7-3 with TRBJ1-1; D is undetermined. In DNA, the CDR3 is TGTGCCAGCAGCTTATCCGGCATGAACACTGAAGCTTTCTTT. It is translated as CASSLSGMNTEAFF.